The T cell receptor (beta chain) under discussion was sequenced for a study of vaccination and CD4 T cells after COVID-19. Across the study: Convalescent patients were SARS-CoV-2 positive by nasal swab PCR; ten or so mild, one severe.

This clonotype was seen only a few times. Its cognate antigen is unknown. Treatment indicated: approximately nine-day PBMC culture with coronavirus spike peptide pools or control peptides (ViraFEST assay). Negative selection yielded CD4+ T cells from day-10 cultures. The Oncomine TCR Beta short-read assay was applied to DNA of cultured CD4+ T cells. TCRdb re-analysed the PCR reads in MiXCR, keeping a single row per CDR3 protein. The sample records 15,000 to 20,000 distinct CDR3 sequences, approximately 29% being singletons. Germline trimming cut 3 bases from V and 10 bases from J; bases unmatched to any gene: 4. Per germline, CDR1 DFQATT and CDR2 SNEGSKA (reference sequence). The CDR3 has 13 residues.

Sequencing was done on a sample of cultured CD4+ T cells from blood. This sequence originates from a human donor with COVID-19. V is TRBV20-1 and J is TRBJ1-6; 9 bases are shared with TRBD1. The CDR3 loop is CSARTGGNSPLHF. The CDR3 region has the DNA TGCAGTGCTAGGACAGGGGGAAACTCACCCCTCCACTTT.